The present entry profiles one T cell receptor (beta chain) with its context. Its antigen is currently unknown. The study treated chemo-refractory metastatic non-small-cell lung cancer patients with focal radiation plus ipilimumab CTLA-4 blockade. The CDR3 is 15 residues long. Trimming pared 6 bases from V and 0 bases from J, leaving 15 bases between. Per the germline V gene, CDR1 is SGHAT and CDR2 is FQNNGV. This record belongs to a study of radiotherapy plus CTLA-4 blockade in lung cancer. Assay used: immunoSEQ multiplex PCR; TCRdb lists only in-frame clones, some missing. The sample shows some 71,000 clones, 70% to 80% of them seen only once. Findings and limits, study-wide: TCR clones of tumor origin grew in blood after radiotherapy plus ipilimumab. Reportedly, early blood T cell clone dynamics best predicted response, with interferon-beta.

This receptor was taken from a human donor with non-small cell lung cancer whose response to radiotherapy plus ipilimumab could not be evaluated. Some clones in this sample may be carry-over from other donors' samples. This material consisted of peripheral blood, taken from a patient treated with radiotherapy plus ipilimumab. This chain connects TRBV11-2 to TRBJ2-7; a weak D match, TRBD1 (6 bases). CDR3 sequence (DNA): TGTGCCAGCAGTACTTCTACAGGGCGCTCCTACGAGCAGTACTTC. Amino acid sequence: CASSTSTGRSYEQYF.